This TCR beta chain was obtained from a study of CD8+CD57+ T cells in acquired aplastic anemia. The overall study: DNA from sorted CD4+ and CD8+ cells averaged roughly 3.2 ug. Points from the study as a whole: Patients were compared with controls for CD8+ Simpson's diversity, and no significant difference emerged.

To note about this clonotype: Antigen: not known.

Genomic DNA provided the template from which TCR beta VDJ and CDR3 profiles were obtained. TCRdb passed the reads through MiXCR, listing each CDR3 protein once. The repertoire includes some 170,000 distinct CDR3 sequences, roughly 63% of them detected once, and roughly 46% sits in the top ten. Sequencing involved patients with CD8+CD57+ cell expansion previously shown by flow cytometry. The source is a human donor with aplastic anemia. Sequenced: sorted CD4+, CD8+, or CD8+CD57+ T cells (not recorded which) from PBMCs.

As DNA, the CDR3 is TGTGCCACCAGTGATTTTACCAGGGACCAAGAGACCCAGTACTTC. Its translation: CATSDFTRDQETQYF. This chain uses TRBV24-1 with TRBJ2-5; D might be TRBD1 (5 bases). V dropped 1 base and J dropped 0 bases, with 8 bases sitting between them. This CDR3 comprises 15 residues. The germline CDR1 and CDR2 sequences are KGHDR and SFDVKD.